These 28 T cell receptor beta chains were all obtained from the same sample, sequenced in a study of T cells after yellow fever vaccination. Each CDR3 protein gets one entry after TCRdb re-called the 5' RACE reads with MiXCR. The sample lists 30,000 to 35,000 distinct CDR3 sequences; around 6.7% were seen once. The sequences come from PBMCs, either bulk or a sorted T-cell subset (CD4+, CD8+, memory, or dextramer-sorted; not recorded which), collected on the day of the first yellow fever vaccination. Receptors were obtained from a man aged 18 to 35 who received the YFV17D yellow fever vaccine.

In its sample, this clonotype was seen once. It may be a read error: a sequence one base away is much more abundant. The V gene is TRBV5-1, the J gene TRBJ2-3; possible D gene TRBD1, 6 bases. The CDR3 is 15 residues long. Germline V gives CDR1 SGHRS, CDR2 YFSETQ. V shed 4 bases and J shed 0 bases, with 12 bases lying between them. CDR3 sequence (DNA): TGCGCCAGCAGCAAAAGACAGGATAGCACAGATACGCAGTATTTT. Its protein is CASSKRQDSTDTQYF.

This clonotype was picked up many times. This chain connects TRBV9 to TRBJ1-1, with D maybe TRBD1 (5 bases). V lost 0 bases, J lost 7 bases, and 19 bases lay in between. The germline V gene encodes CDR1 SGDLS and CDR2 YYNGEE. The CDR3 is 16 residues long. CDR3 amino acids: CASSVGVLGLQGEAFF. CDR3 coding DNA: TGTGCCAGCAGCGTAGGGGTTTTGGGACTCCAAGGTGAAGCTTTCTTT.

The chain combines TRBV11-2 with TRBJ1-1; no clear D. CDR3 size: 13 residues. Germline V lookup: CDR1 SGHAT, CDR2 FQNNGV. The V end lost 6 bases, the J end lost 5 bases, and 13 bases lay between the germline ends. The CDR3 DNA follows: TGTGCCAGCAGTTTTAGGTGGGGTACTGAAGCTTTCTTT. Protein: CASSFRWGTEAFF.

This clonotype was detected ten times or more. This chain links TRBV24-1 with TRBJ2-1; 11 nucleotides line up with TRBD1. Germline CDR1 reads KGHDR; CDR2 reads SFDVKD. This CDR3 is 16 amino acids long. Trimming cost V 1 base and J 6 bases; bases outside gene matches: 4. This CDR3 reads CATSDLSGTGGNEQFF. Written as DNA, the CDR3 is TGTGCCACCAGTGATTTATCCGGGACAGGGGGCAATGAGCAGTTCTTC.

This clonotype was seen at least ten times. CDR3 nucleotides: TGCGCCAGCAGCCCCAGGACAGGGCGAGAGACCCAGTACTTC. Residues: CASSPRTGRETQYF. The chain links TRBV5-1 to TRBJ2-5, with 8 bases lining up with TRBD1. Germline values: CDR1 SGHRS, CDR2 YFSETQ. V shed 4 bases and J 4 bases; nucleotides not matched to a gene: 6. CDR3 size: 14 residues. Based on the CDR3 plus reference TRBV5-1 and TRBJ2-5, the full variable domain is KAGVTQTPRYLIKTRGQQVTLSCSPISGHRSVSWYQQTPGQGLQFLFEYFSETQRNKGNFPGRFSGRQFSNSRSEMNVSTLELGDSALYLCASSPRTGRETQYFGPGTRLLVL.

This clonotype has ten or more counts. The rearrangement links TRBV12-3 or TRBV12-4 to TRBJ1-5; 11 nucleotides agree with TRBD1. This CDR3 has 14 amino acids. The V segment lost 6 bases and the J segment 3 bases; nucleotides outside the gene matches: 1. The CDR3 sequence is CASRGQGDNQPQHF. The CDR3 DNA reads TGTGCCAGCAGGGGACAGGGGGACAATCAGCCCCAGCATTTT.

This clonotype was seen ten or more times. The CDR3 DNA is TGTGCCAGCTCACCCGGGGGGGACGCCCTTTCCGAGCAGTACTTC. It specifies CASSPGGDALSEQYF. This chain uses TRBV18 with TRBJ2-7; 8 nucleotides align to TRBD2. J was trimmed by 6 bases and V by 3 bases; bases with no gene match: 10. The CDR3 covers 15 residues. Germline V gene lookup returns CDR1 KGHSH and CDR2 LQKENI.

This CDR3 reads CASSRRGSAMNTEAFF. DNA of the CDR3: TGTGCCAGCAGTCGAAGGGGGAGTGCCATGAACACTGAAGCTTTCTTT. This chain connects TRBV5-4 to TRBJ1-1; D might be TRBD1 (6 bases). This CDR3 comprises 16 residues. Germline loops: CDR1 SGHNT, CDR2 YYREEE (reference sequence). V dropped 5 bases and J dropped 0 bases, with 17 bases sitting between them.

This clonotype showed up many times. J is TRBJ2-3 and V is TRBV18, with D possibly TRBD2 on 6 matching bases. V was clipped by 6 bases and J by 3 bases, with 16 bases between them. The CDR3 length is 15 residues. CDR1 KGHSH and CDR2 LQKENI come from the germline V gene. CDR3 protein: CASSPGVVRTDTQYF. The CDR3 DNA follows: TGTGCCAGCTCCCCGGGGGTGGTCCGGACAGATACGCAGTATTTT.

This clonotype was seen many times. This chain joins TRBV11-2 and TRBJ1-5, with TRBD1 as a possible D gene (5 bases). The germline CDR1 and CDR2 sequences are SGHAT and FQNNGV. V lost 2 bases and J lost 5, with 13 bases in between. This CDR3 is 15 amino acids long. CDR3: CASSLKGLKDQPQHF. In nucleotides, the CDR3 is TGTGCCAGCAGCTTAAAGGGGTTGAAAGATCAGCCCCAGCATTTT.

Only a few counts were recorded for this clonotype. The rearrangement uses TRBV7-2 and TRBJ1-1, with a possible D match to TRBD1 (5 bases). Germline lookup yields CDR1 SGHTA and CDR2 FQGNSA. The CDR3 is 11 residues long. Trimming shortened V by 6 bases and J by 11 bases, and 13 bases separated the two germline ends. CDR3 in DNA: TGTGCCAGCAGGCTCGAAGAGGGGGCTTTCTTT. Encoded protein: CASRLEEGAFF. Supplemented by reference TRBV7-2 and TRBJ1-1, the full variable domain reads GAGVSQSPSNKVTEKGKDVELRCDPISGHTALYWYRQSLGQGLEFLIYFQGNSAPDKSGLPSDRFSAERTGGSVSTLTIQRTQQEDSAVYLCASRLEEGAFFGQGTRLTVV.

The V call is TRBV6-2 or TRBV6-3, the J call TRBJ2-1; no firm D call. Trimming removed 3 bases at V and 10 bases at J, with 10 bases between. The CDR3 spans 12 residues. Per the germline V gene, CDR1 is MNHEY and CDR2 is SVGEGT. CDR3 sequence (DNA): TGTGCCAGCAGTTATTTGTGGACGGAGCAGTTCTTC. It specifies CASSYLWTEQFF.

This clonotype was seen at least ten times. V usage is TRBV28 and J usage is TRBJ1-1; weak D call: TRBD1 (5 bases). Germline V gives CDR1 MDHEN, CDR2 SYDVKM. The CDR3 contains 17 residues. Trimming stripped 1 base from V and 4 bases from J, with 19 bases between. CDR3: CASSLSGLVGRGTEAFF. DNA of the CDR3: TGTGCCAGCAGTTTATCGGGGTTGGTGGGAAGGGGCACTGAAGCTTTCTTT. Based on the CDR3 plus reference TRBV28 and TRBJ1-1, the full variable domain is DVKVTQSSRYLVKRTGEKVFLECVQDMDHENMFWYRQDPGLGLRLIYFSYDVKMKEKGDIPEGYSVSREKKERFSLILESASTNQTSMYLCASSLSGLVGRGTEAFFGQGTRLTVV.

This clonotype was picked up many times. Written as DNA, the CDR3 is TGCGCCAGCAGCCAAGATGGTTTTGGGGAGCAGTACTTC. This sequence encodes CASSQDGFGEQYF. The rearrangement links TRBV4-3 to TRBJ2-7; no clear D gene. Germline V gene data show CDR1 as LGHNA and CDR2 as YSLEER. The V end was cut by 0 bases, the J end by 7 bases, with 10 bases between. The CDR3 loop spans 13 amino acids.

This clonotype was detected only a few times. The gene calls are TRBV6-1 and TRBJ2-3; a possible D gene is TRBD2 (6 bases). The CDR3 contains 14 residues. Germline values: CDR1 MNHNS, CDR2 SASEGT. V lost 4 bases, J lost 4 bases, and 12 bases lay in between. DNA for the CDR3: TGTGCCAGCAGTGCGAACTGGGGGGCAGATACGCAGTATTTT. It codes for CASSANWGADTQYF.

The chain combines TRBV7-2 with TRBJ2-5, with D tentatively TRBD1 (5 bases). The CDR3 runs to 13 residues. V was pared by 4 bases and J by 7 bases, with 13 bases between. Germline CDR1 reads SGHTA; CDR2 reads FQGNSA. The CDR3 DNA reads TGTGCCAGCAGCTCCTCCTCCACAGGGACCCAGTACTTC. The encoded protein is CASSSSSTGTQYF.

The table lists this clonotype with many counts. The genes are TRBV7-9 and TRBJ2-1; possible D gene TRBD2, 6 bases. V gave up 8 bases and J gave up 6 bases, with 14 bases separating them. Germline V gives CDR1 SEHNR, CDR2 FQNEAQ (reference sequence). The CDR3 has 13 amino acids. Written as DNA, the CDR3 is TGTGCCAGCCGCAGGGAGGAGGGCAATGAGCAGTTCTTC. Translated, it gives CASRREEGNEQFF.

Comment on this clonotype: A much larger clonotype is one base distant, so this may be a read error. The chain is built from TRBV7-6 and TRBJ2-3; TRBD2 is a possible D gene (6 bases). This CDR3 region has 15 residues. Deletions cut 3 bases from V and 3 bases from J, with 13 bases between. Germline assignment: CDR1 SGHVS and CDR2 FNYEAQ. The CDR3 here is CASSFVTSRTDTQYF. The CDR3 nucleotides are TGTGCCAGCAGCTTCGTTACTAGCCGAACAGATACGCAGTATTTT.

There are many counts of this clonotype. The V gene is TRBV30, the J gene TRBJ2-6; D not resolved. Germline values: CDR1 GTSNPN, CDR2 SVGIG (reference sequence). There are 15 residues in the CDR3. V lost 0 bases and J lost 1, with 7 bases in between. CDR3 protein: CAWSVLSSGANVLTF. Written as DNA, the CDR3 is TGTGCCTGGAGTGTACTCTCGTCTGGGGCCAACGTCCTGACTTTC.

This clonotype was observed at least ten times. The chain combines TRBV5-6 with TRBJ2-7; D unclear. The CDR3 extends over 14 amino acids. Germline V CDR1 and CDR2: SGHDT, YYEEEE. V was cut by 4 bases and J by 3 bases, with 14 bases left in between. CDR3 sequence (DNA): TGTGCCAGCAGCAACCCCACAAGGATCTACGAGCAGTACGTC. This codes for CASSNPTRIYEQYV.

This clonotype was found many times. The chain is built from TRBV7-2 and TRBJ2-5; possible D gene TRBD1, 5 bases. The V end lost 1 base, the J end lost 13 bases, and 22 bases lay between the germline ends. Germline lookup yields CDR1 SGHTA and CDR2 FQGNSA. This CDR3 contains 15 residues. In nucleotides, the CDR3 is TGTGCCAGCAGCTTAGGCGACCGTGGTGGGGCAGTTTGGTACTTC. Protein product: CASSLGDRGGAVWYF.

This clonotype appeared many times. The chain couples TRBV6-2 or TRBV6-3 to TRBJ2-3, with TRBD2 as a possible D gene (5 bases). V shed 4 bases and J shed 0 bases, with 26 bases lying between them. CDR3 length equals 20 residues. Germline-derived CDR1 and CDR2 are MNHEY and SVGEGT. The CDR3 DNA sequence: TGTGCCAGCAGTTGGAGGCTAGGCGGAGGACGACACTCTAGCACAGATACGCAGTATTTT. Translation: CASSWRLGGGRHSSTDTQYF.

The chain employs TRBV18 and TRBJ2-5; no definite D call. This CDR3 region has 15 residues. CDR1 and CDR2 from the germline V gene are KGHSH and LQKENI. The V end lost 4 bases, the J end lost 0 bases, and 12 bases lay between the germline ends. For the CDR3, the DNA is TGTGCCAGCTCACTCATAATAACCAACCAAGAGACCCAGTACTTC. It translates to CASSLIITNQETQYF.

This clonotype was seen many times. The CDR3 loop is CASSHDLGSGELFF. CDR3 nucleotides: TGCGCCAGCAGCCATGACCTGGGCTCCGGGGAGCTGTTTTTT. V gene TRBV4-3 combines with J gene TRBJ2-2; D ambiguous. This CDR3 region has 14 residues. V lost 3 bases and J 6 bases, leaving 11 bases between the germline ends. The germline V gene has CDR1 LGHNA and CDR2 YSLEER.

This clonotype was recorded at least ten times. This sequence joins TRBV6-5 and TRBJ1-2; D may be TRBD1 (6 bases). Germline V gene data show CDR1 as MNHEY and CDR2 as SVGAGI. CDR3 length: 16 amino acids. V was cut by 0 bases and J by 0 bases, with 11 bases left in between. The CDR3 bases are TGTGCCAGCAGTTACTCGATTACAGGGACTAACTATGGCTACACCTTC. Translating it yields CASSYSITGTNYGYTF.

There are many counts of this clonotype. The genes are TRBV4-3 and TRBJ2-3; D uncertain. In germline, CDR1 is LGHNA, CDR2 YSLEER. V shed 4 bases and J shed 6 bases, with 11 bases lying between them. The CDR3 loop spans 13 amino acids. For the CDR3, the DNA is TGCGCCAGCAGCCCTGAAAATAGCGATACGCAGTATTTT. Translating gives CASSPENSDTQYF.

With regard to this clonotype: A single base separates this from a much larger clone, so it may be a read error. The chain is built from TRBV20-1 and TRBJ2-7, with D possibly matching TRBD2 (5 bases). Germline V gives CDR1 DFQATT, CDR2 SNEGSKA (reference sequence). This CDR3 is 15 amino acids long. Trimming took 1 base from V and 5 from J, leaving 18 bases between them. The CDR3 nucleotides are TGCAGTGCTAGAGGGGAGCTAACGCTTTGGGACGAGCAGTACTTC. This sequence encodes CSARGELTLWDEQYF.

This clonotype was found once. This clone may be a read error of a much larger clone one base away. CDR3 sequence: CASSDPSGGDTRYF. The CDR3 DNA reads as TGTGCCAGCAGTGATCCTAGCGGGGGGGATACGCGGTATTTT. The rearrangement links TRBV25-1 to TRBJ2-3; 12 positions match TRBD2. Germline CDR1 reads MGHDK; CDR2 reads SYGVNS. The CDR3 contains 14 residues.